This T cell receptor (beta chain) derives from a study of T cell responses to AZD1222 COVID-19 vaccine. Comment on this clone: Its antigen is unknown.

Findings of the study overall: Females outnumbered males among donors, who were mostly white British; clonal diversity was possibly underestimated. After the peak T cell response, and only then, were repertoires sampled.

Profiled with immunoSEQ multiplex PCR; TCRdb holds only in-frame clones, not every one. The data show about 150,000 clones, about 90% seen once. Looked up from germline, CDR1 is SGHRS and CDR2 is YFSETQ. The CDR3 spans 15 residues. The ends were cut back, 0 bases at V and 0 bases at J, with 6 bases in the middle. The TCR sequence derives from an adult who received the AZD1222 COVID-19 vaccine. The genes are TRBV5-1 and TRBJ2-2; D uncertain. Sequenced here: peripheral blood, sampled 28 days after the second AZD1222 dose. The CDR3 loop is CASSLGAPNTGELFF. CDR3 bases: TGCGCCAGCAGCTTGGGGGCCCCGAACACCGGGGAGCTGTTTTTT.